The source of this TCR beta chain is a study of T cell changes during pregnancy in multiple sclerosis. The repertoire was sequenced with immunoSEQ multiplex PCR; TCRdb's copy has only in-frame clones and lacks some. The sample records tens of thousands of clones, roughly nine tenths being singletons. Trimming removed 3 bases at V and 3 bases at J, with 11 bases between. CDR1 SEHNR and CDR2 FQNEAQ come from the germline V gene (reference sequence). The CDR3 extends over 15 amino acids. The receptor comes from a female donor in good health, enrolled as a control in a pregnancy study. The chain has TRBV7-9 and TRBJ2-2, with TRBD1 as a possible D gene (6 bases). This material consisted of peripheral blood, taken in the third trimester of pregnancy. CDR3 sequence (DNA): TGTGCCAGCAGCTTTTCCGGACAGTACACCGGGGAGCTGTTTTTT. Translation: CASSFSGQYTGELFF.